Listed below are T cell receptor beta chains from one sample, sequenced in a study of beta chain features in type 1 diabetes. Sequencing used immunoSEQ multiplex PCR; TCRdb keeps in-frame clones, though not all of them. The data hold hundreds of thousands of clones, with roughly 12% observed a single time. The sample taken for sequencing was naive CD4+ T cells from blood. The source of these receptors is a man younger than 35 in good health. Each CDR3 is given with its conserved first and last residue. A D gene is named only where the DNA matches it firmly. Size values are once, few and many counts, or a class for expanded clones, and some rows have none.

d_call: NA; v_call: TRBV9; clone_size: few; j_call: TRBJ1-2; cdr3_nt: TGTGCCAGCAGCCCCCGGTTTGGTCCAGGCTACACCTTC; cdr3_aa: CASSPRFGPGYTF
d_call: NA; v_call: TRBV5-1; clone_size: few; j_call: TRBJ1-4; cdr3_nt: TGCGCCAGCAGCTTGTCCAGGGTAGCTGAAAAACTGTTTTTT; cdr3_aa: CASSLSRVAEKLFF
d_call: NA; v_call: TRBV7-9; clone_size: NA; j_call: TRBJ1-2; cdr3_nt: TGTGCCAGCAGCTTAGCTAGAGAGGGCTACACCTTC; cdr3_aa: CASSLAREGYTF
d_call: NA; v_call: TRBV10-3; clone_size: few; j_call: TRBJ1-2; cdr3_nt: TGTGCCATCAGTGGGGCAGAGAACTATGGCTACACCTTC; cdr3_aa: CAISGAENYGYTF
d_call: TRBD1; v_call: TRBV28; clone_size: NA; j_call: TRBJ1-5; cdr3_nt: TGTGCCAGCAAAACTCCGGGACAGGGAAACCAGCCCCAGCATTTT; cdr3_aa: CASKTPGQGNQPQHF
d_call: TRBD1; v_call: TRBV25-1; clone_size: NA; j_call: TRBJ2-6; cdr3_nt: TGTGCCAGCTTCGGACAGGGGGGTTCTGGGGCCAACGTCCTGACTTTC; cdr3_aa: CASFGQGGSGANVLTF
d_call: NA; v_call: TRBV18; clone_size: few; j_call: TRBJ1-5; cdr3_nt: TGTGCCAGCTCACCTTCCGAAAAGCGGCCCCAGCATTTT; cdr3_aa: CASSPSEKRPQHF
d_call: TRBD1; v_call: TRBV18; clone_size: few; j_call: TRBJ2-1; cdr3_nt: TGTGCCAGCTCATCGCAGGGGGTTACCTACAATGAGCAGTTCTTC; cdr3_aa: CASSSQGVTYNEQFF
d_call: TRBD1; v_call: TRBV6-4; clone_size: NA; j_call: TRBJ2-1; cdr3_nt: TGTGCCAGGTCCGGGACAGGGGGCGGGGATGAGCAGTTCTTC; cdr3_aa: CARSGTGGGDEQFF
d_call: TRBD2; v_call: TRBV9; clone_size: few; j_call: TRBJ2-3; cdr3_nt: TGTGCCAGCAGCGTGGGACTAGCGGGACCCACAGATACGCAGTATTTT; cdr3_aa: CASSVGLAGPTDTQYF
d_call: TRBD2; v_call: TRBV7-2; clone_size: few; j_call: TRBJ2-3; cdr3_nt: TGTGCCAGCAGGAGCGGGGGCGGAGATACGCAGTATTTT; cdr3_aa: CASRSGGGDTQYF
d_call: NA; v_call: TRBV7-9; clone_size: few; j_call: TRBJ2-6; cdr3_nt: TGTGCCAGCAGGCGGGACAGCCCGAGCTCTGGGGCCAACGTCCTGACTTTC; cdr3_aa: CASRRDSPSSGANVLTF
d_call: NA; v_call: TRBV7-8; clone_size: NA; j_call: TRBJ1-3; cdr3_nt: TGTGCCAGCAGCTTAGAACGGGTTTCCGGAAACACCATATATTTT; cdr3_aa: CASSLERVSGNTIYF
d_call: NA; v_call: TRBV28; clone_size: few; j_call: TRBJ1-4; cdr3_nt: TGTGCCAGCAGGTTACAGGGAAAAGGGGAAAAACTGTTTTTT; cdr3_aa: CASRLQGKGEKLFF
d_call: NA; v_call: TRBV7-3; clone_size: few; j_call: TRBJ2-2; cdr3_nt: TGTGCCACCAGACAGGCAGCTGGCGGGGAGCTGTTTTTT; cdr3_aa: CATRQAAGGELFF
d_call: TRBD2; v_call: TRBV18; clone_size: few; j_call: TRBJ2-7; cdr3_nt: TGTGCCAGCTCACCACCTAGCGGGACCTACGAGCAGTACTTC; cdr3_aa: CASSPPSGTYEQYF
d_call: TRBD1; v_call: TRBV5-1; clone_size: NA; j_call: TRBJ2-7; cdr3_nt: TGCGCCAGCAGCTCGGACAGGGGGCTTTACGAGCAGTACTTC; cdr3_aa: CASSSDRGLYEQYF
d_call: TRBD1; v_call: TRBV6-5; clone_size: few; j_call: TRBJ1-4; cdr3_nt: TGTGCCAGCAGTTTCGACAGGGGAGTCGAAAAACTGTTTTTT; cdr3_aa: CASSFDRGVEKLFF
d_call: NA; v_call: TRBV19; clone_size: few; j_call: TRBJ2-7; cdr3_nt: TGTGCCAGTAGTATAAGGGGCTTGATCTACGAGCAGTACTTC; cdr3_aa: CASSIRGLIYEQYF
d_call: TRBD1; v_call: TRBV10-3; clone_size: NA; j_call: TRBJ1-2; cdr3_nt: TGTGCCATCAGTGAGGGGACAGGGGACCACCAGTATGGCTACACCTTC; cdr3_aa: CAISEGTGDHQYGYTF
d_call: TRBD2; v_call: TRBV4-2; clone_size: NA; j_call: TRBJ2-7; cdr3_nt: TGTGCCAGCAGCTATTATGGGGAGGGTAATAGTGTCTACGAGCAGTACTTC; cdr3_aa: CASSYYGEGNSVYEQYF
d_call: NA; v_call: TRBV6-5; clone_size: NA; j_call: TRBJ2-7; cdr3_nt: TGTGCCAGCAGTCTTTCGGGAGATAGCTCCTACGAGCAGTACTTC; cdr3_aa: CASSLSGDSSYEQYF
d_call: NA; v_call: TRBV5-1; clone_size: few; j_call: TRBJ1-2; cdr3_nt: TGCGCCAGCAGCCCAGGACAGACTAACTATGGCTACACCTTC; cdr3_aa: CASSPGQTNYGYTF
d_call: NA; v_call: TRBV28; clone_size: few; j_call: TRBJ1-2; cdr3_nt: TGTGCCAGCAGTTCCGGGGCTAACTATGGCTACACCTTC; cdr3_aa: CASSSGANYGYTF
d_call: TRBD1; v_call: TRBV28; clone_size: NA; j_call: TRBJ2-3; cdr3_nt: TGTGCCAGCAGTTTCCAATTGCTGGATCAGGGGGACACAGATACGCAGTATTTT; cdr3_aa: CASSFQLLDQGDTDTQYF
d_call: NA; v_call: TRBV19; clone_size: NA; j_call: TRBJ2-7; cdr3_nt: TGTGCCAGTAGTAGCAGCTACGAGCAGTACTTC; cdr3_aa: CASSSSYEQYF
d_call: TRBD1; v_call: TRBV27; clone_size: few; j_call: TRBJ1-2; cdr3_nt: TGTGCCAGCAGTTGGACAGGGGGGAACTATGGCTACACCTTC; cdr3_aa: CASSWTGGNYGYTF
d_call: NA; v_call: TRBV19; clone_size: NA; j_call: TRBJ2-4; cdr3_nt: TGTGCCAGTAGTATCCCCCAGGGCCCGAACATTCAGTACTTC; cdr3_aa: CASSIPQGPNIQYF
d_call: NA; v_call: TRBV28; clone_size: NA; j_call: TRBJ1-5; cdr3_nt: TGTGCCAGCAGCACCATCGGGGGGAGGGTTGGACAGCCCCAGCATTTT; cdr3_aa: CASSTIGGRVGQPQHF
d_call: TRBD2; v_call: TRBV4-2; clone_size: few; j_call: TRBJ2-6; cdr3_nt: TGTGCCAGCAGCCAAGATAGGACTAGCGGGGGGGCTGGGGCCAACGTCCTGACTTTC; cdr3_aa: CASSQDRTSGGAGANVLTF
d_call: NA; v_call: TRBV7-2; clone_size: few; j_call: TRBJ2-5; cdr3_nt: TGTGCCAGCAGCTTAATTCGAACAGGAGAGACCCAGTACTTC; cdr3_aa: CASSLIRTGETQYF
d_call: NA; v_call: TRBV18; clone_size: few; j_call: TRBJ2-7; cdr3_nt: TGTGCCAGCTCACCACCGGAGTCTCGCTTCGAGCAGTACTTC; cdr3_aa: CASSPPESRFEQYF
d_call: TRBD1; v_call: TRBV7-6; clone_size: few; j_call: TRBJ2-7; cdr3_nt: TGTGCCAGCAGCCTTCGACAGGGAGCCTACGAGCAGTACTTC; cdr3_aa: CASSLRQGAYEQYF
d_call: TRBD1; v_call: TRBV7-3; clone_size: few; j_call: TRBJ2-7; cdr3_nt: TGTGCCAGCAGCAGGGACAGCTCCTACGAGCAGTACTTC; cdr3_aa: CASSRDSSYEQYF
d_call: NA; v_call: TRBV7-9; clone_size: many; j_call: TRBJ2-7; cdr3_nt: TGTGCCAGCAGCGCGACAAGCTACGAGCAGTACTTC; cdr3_aa: CASSATSYEQYF
d_call: NA; v_call: TRBV7-2; clone_size: NA; j_call: TRBJ2-5; cdr3_nt: TGTGCCAGCAGCTACCTGGACTTTCAAGAGACCCAGTACTTC; cdr3_aa: CASSYLDFQETQYF
d_call: TRBD2; v_call: TRBV5-4; clone_size: NA; j_call: TRBJ2-1; cdr3_nt: TGTGCCAGCAGCTCCGGACTAGATGGTGAGCAGTTCTTC; cdr3_aa: CASSSGLDGEQFF
d_call: TRBD1; v_call: TRBV5-1; clone_size: NA; j_call: TRBJ1-2; cdr3_nt: TGCGCCAGCAGCCCGCGAGCGACAGGGGGCAAGAGTGGCTACACCTTC; cdr3_aa: CASSPRATGGKSGYTF
d_call: NA; v_call: TRBV20-1; clone_size: NA; j_call: TRBJ1-2; cdr3_nt: TGCAGTGCGACAGGCGATGGCTACACCTTC; cdr3_aa: CSATGDGYTF
d_call: NA; v_call: TRBV9; clone_size: NA; j_call: TRBJ2-3; cdr3_nt: TGTGCCAGCAGCTTAAGACAGAGCCTCGACACAGATACGCAGTATTTT; cdr3_aa: CASSLRQSLDTDTQYF
d_call: NA; v_call: TRBV5-4; clone_size: NA; j_call: TRBJ2-3; cdr3_nt: TGTGCCAGCAGCTTGTTAGGCAGGCCGGATACGCAGTATTTT; cdr3_aa: CASSLLGRPDTQYF
d_call: NA; v_call: TRBV5-1; clone_size: NA; j_call: TRBJ1-1; cdr3_nt: TGCGCCAGCAGCTTGGGGGGGGTCCGTGGTGGCACTGAAGCTTTCTTT; cdr3_aa: CASSLGGVRGGTEAFF